This TCR beta chain came from a study of blood T cell repertoires in COVID-19. Study overall: The analysed material was cDNA or gDNA that came from T cells, B-cell-depleted T cells, or PBMCs.

Sequencing used immunoSEQ multiplex PCR; TCRdb keeps in-frame clones, though not all of them. Of 250,000 to 300,000 clones listed, approximately 87% are singletons. CDR1 SGHRS and CDR2 YFSETQ come from the germline V gene. This CDR3 has 16 residues. Trimming took 4 bases from V and 0 from J, leaving 13 bases between them. The chain employs TRBV5-1 and TRBJ1-4, with D perhaps TRBD1 (5 bases). The clonotype originates from a man aged 60 to 75 who had recovered from COVID-19. Sequencing was done on a sample of peripheral blood. Here the CDR3 reads CASSRGQGTTNEKLFF. The CDR3 nucleotides read TGCGCCAGCAGCCGTGGGCAGGGTACAACTAATGAAAAACTGTTTTTT.